Detailed here is one T cell receptor beta chain. The antigen is not known. The record originates from a study of cytomegalovirus exposure and HLA in healthy donors. This CDR3 is 13 amino acids long. Between the trimmed V and J ends, which lost 4 bases and 10 bases, there was a span of 12 bases. CDR1 is SGHDT and CDR2 is YYEEEE in the germline V gene. Study results and limitations: There were around 160 TCR beta chains listed as cytomegalovirus-associated.

PCR amplification relied on 60 Vbeta primers (plus 13 Jbeta primers). TCRdb keeps only in-frame clones here, not all; method: immunoSEQ multiplex PCR. In the table there are roughly 130,000 clones, 70% to 85% of which are singletons. Source material: PBMCs. This TCR came from a man between 40 and 49 years old in good health and CMV-seronegative. The rearrangement links TRBV5-6 to TRBJ1-6; no reliable D call. The CDR3 DNA follows: TGTGCCAGCAGCCCCGAGGTTTCATCACCCCTCCACTTT. This codes for CASSPEVSSPLHF. The full variable domain, completed using reference TRBV5-6 and TRBJ1-6, is DAGVTQSPTHLIKTRGQQVTLRCSPKSGHDTVSWYQQALGQGPQFIFQYYEEEERQRGNFPDRFSGHQFPNYSSELNVNALLLGDSALYLCASSPEVSSPLHFGNGTRLTVT.